Many counts were recorded for the clone carrying this T cell receptor (beta chain). V shed 5 bases and J 5 bases; nucleotides not matched to a gene: 9. Germline-derived CDR1 and CDR2 are SGHVS and FQNEAQ. This CDR3 region has 15 residues. It was RNA transcripts that yielded the amplified TCR beta CDR3 regions. The HTBI primer set served for first-round RT-PCR of the TCR CDR3. TCRdb used MiXCR to reprocess the multiplex PCR reads, holding one entry per CDR3 protein. The top ten hold about 7.7% of the sample, which has more than 550,000 distinct CDR3 sequences, about 45% seen once. This entry belongs to a study of T cells in Graves' hyperthyroidism and ophthalmopathy. Researchers barred patients who had uncontrolled infection, other autoimmune disease, pregnancy or lactation.

This TCR came from an adult man with Graves' disease, either hyperthyroidism or ophthalmopathy (not recorded which). Sequenced: peripheral blood or thyroid tissue (not recorded which). This chain links TRBV7-8 with TRBJ2-7; 10 bases are a match to TRBD2. Written as DNA, the CDR3 is TGTGCCAGCAGCACTGGAAGCGGGAGGGCCCACGAGCAGTACTTC. Protein product: CASSTGSGRAHEQYF.